The 17 T cell receptor beta chains given below trace back to one sample, sequenced in a study of patients and donors after allogeneic stem cell transplantation. Each CDR3 protein is one row after TCRdb ran MiXCR on the RT-PCR reads. Counted here are roughly 230,000 distinct CDR3 sequences, over 12% occurring once; the ten biggest clones make up around 10%. The sequencing sample was made of blood, either unsorted or a sorted T cell fraction (not recorded which). The receptors derive from a human donor who was either an allogeneic HSCT recipient or a stem cell or donor lymphocyte infusion donor (not recorded which). It is not recorded whose cells these are; they may come from a transplant donor.

As concerns this clonotype: A single base separates this from a much larger clone, so it may be a read error. The chain has TRBV20-1 and TRBJ1-6; the match to TRBD1 covers 8 bases. The germline CDR1 and CDR2 sequences are DFQATT and SNEGSKA (reference sequence). The CDR3 extends over 16 amino acids. The CDR3 DNA sequence: TGCAGTGCTAGAGACTCAGGGGGCTCCCATAATTCACCCCTCCACTTT. It yields the protein CSARDSGGSHNSPLHF.

Ten or more counts support this clonotype. The V gene is TRBV4-1, the J gene TRBJ1-5, with a tentative D call TRBD1 (6 bases). From germline, CDR1 is MGHRA and CDR2 YSYEKL. The CDR3 has 17 amino acids. The V end lost 1 base, the J end lost 2 bases, and 15 bases lay between the germline ends. The DNA of the CDR3 is TGCGCCAGCAGCCAAGGGTCCGGGGGGGCCGGCAATCAGCCCCAGCATTTT. Amino acids: CASSQGSGGAGNQPQHF.

The table lists this clonotype with many counts. CDR3 nucleotides: TGTGCCAGCAGGGGGACGTCTGCAACTAATGAAAAACTGTTTTTT. Translated: CASRGTSATNEKLFF. This chain joins TRBV6-1 and TRBJ1-4; possibly TRBD1 for D (5 bases). Germline CDR1 and CDR2: MNHNS and SASEGT. This CDR3 is built from 15 residues. V was pared by 6 bases and J by 0 bases, with 11 bases between.

This clonotype has just a few counts. The V and J genes are TRBV12-3 or TRBV12-4 and TRBJ2-1, with TRBD1 identical over 9 bases. The V segment lost 6 bases and the J segment 7 bases; nucleotides outside the gene matches: 10. The CDR3 extends over 15 amino acids. The CDR3 nucleotides read TGTGCCAGCAGCCAGAAACAGGGGGCGAGGAATGAGCAGTTCTTC. Its protein product is CASSQKQGARNEQFF.

There are a few counts of this clonotype. The chain employs TRBV18 and TRBJ2-2, with D possibly matching TRBD1 (6 bases). Germline CDR1 reads KGHSH; CDR2 reads LQKENI. Trimming removed 4 bases from V and 5 bases from J, with 14 bases in between. The CDR3 has 15 residues. CDR3 amino acids: CASSLLPRGTGELFF. DNA for the CDR3: TGTGCCAGCTCACTCCTCCCGAGGGGGACCGGGGAGCTGTTTTTT.

This clonotype was seen a handful of times. V and J are TRBV29-1 and TRBJ1-5; TRBD1 is a possible D gene (5 bases). V was shortened by 6 bases and J by 3 bases, with 12 bases between the two germline ends. This CDR3 region has 13 residues. Germline CDR1 SQVTM, CDR2 ANQGSEA. The CDR3 protein is CSVETGANQPQHF. The CDR3 nucleotides are TGCAGCGTAGAGACCGGGGCCAATCAGCCCCAGCATTTT.

This clonotype was found a few times. The genes are TRBV9 and TRBJ2-1, with TRBD2 matching 9 bases. V gave up 6 bases and J gave up 7 bases; unmatched junction bases: 5. CDR3 length: 13 residues. Germline CDR1 and CDR2: SGDLS and YYNGEE. DNA for the CDR3: TGTGCCAGCACCGTGGCGGGAGGGAATGAGCAGTTCTTC. Its translation: CASTVAGGNEQFF.

This clonotype has a count of ten or more. This chain uses TRBV10-3 with TRBJ2-3, with 8 bases that match TRBD1. This CDR3 is 13 amino acids long. Germline values: CDR1 ENHRY, CDR2 SYGVKD. V shed 10 bases and J 3 bases; nucleotides not matched to a gene: 6. The CDR3 here is CATQGARTDTQYF. The CDR3 region has the DNA TGTGCCACCCAGGGGGCGCGAACAGATACGCAGTATTTT.

This clonotype turned up a few times. CDR3 region: CASSLGTRPEAFF. DNA of the CDR3: TGTGCCAGCAGCTTAGGGACCCGACCTGAAGCTTTCTTT. V gene TRBV5-4 combines with J gene TRBJ1-1; a possible D gene is TRBD1 (5 bases). Trimming took 2 bases from V and 6 from J, leaving 11 bases between them. Germline CDR1 and CDR2: SGHNT and YYREEE (reference sequence). CDR3 length equals 13 residues.

This sequence joins TRBV5-1 and TRBJ1-2; 7 bases agree with TRBD1. Germline trimming cut 3 bases from V and 6 bases from J; bases unmatched to any gene: 8. Germline V gene lookup returns CDR1 SGHRS and CDR2 YFSETQ. The CDR3 is 14 amino acids. The CDR3 DNA is TGCGCCAGCAGCTCGACAGGGTTAAACCATGGCTACACCTTC. Translated, it gives CASSSTGLNHGYTF.

The chain links TRBV6-5 to TRBJ2-7, with TRBD2 matching 8 bases. Germline V lookup: CDR1 MNHEY, CDR2 SVGAGI. After removal of 0 bases from V and 9 bases from J, the junction contained 10 bases not matched to a gene. This CDR3 comprises 15 residues. CDR3 protein: CASSYSGSGSFGQYF. The CDR3, as DNA: TGTGCCAGCAGTTACTCGGGGAGCGGGAGCTTCGGGCAGTACTTC.

The chain links TRBV7-8 to TRBJ1-1, with unresolved D. The CDR3 runs to 12 residues. Germline lookup yields CDR1 SGHVS and CDR2 FQNEAQ. The ends were cut back, 0 bases at V and 7 bases at J, with 6 bases in the middle. The CDR3 sequence: CASSLAQGEAFF. CDR3 bases: TGTGCCAGCAGCTTAGCCCAAGGTGAAGCTTTCTTT.

The chain has TRBV7-6 and TRBJ1-3; D is uncertain. Germline CDR1 SGHVS, CDR2 FNYEAQ. The CDR3 runs to 16 residues. V lost 2 bases to trimming and J lost 0 bases, with 11 bases between them. This chain's CDR3 is CASSLSLSASGNTIYF. The CDR3 DNA reads TGTGCCAGCAGCTTATCGCTCAGTGCCTCTGGAAACACCATATATTTT. Drawing the rest from reference TRBV7-6 and TRBJ1-3, the complete variable domain is GAGVSQSPRYKVTKRGQDVALRCDPISGHVSLYWYRQALGQGPEFLTYFNYEAQQDKSGLPNDRFSAERPEGSISTLTIQRTEQRDSAMYRCASSLSLSASGNTIYFGEGSWLTVV.

This clonotype was counted a single time. The J gene is TRBJ2-2, the V gene TRBV19; perhaps TRBD1 as D (5 bases). CDR1 and CDR2 from the germline V gene are LNHDA and SQIVND (reference sequence). Trimming cost V 2 bases and J 5 bases, with 12 bases left between them. The CDR3 runs to 15 residues. The chain's CDR3 is CASSIPDRGTGELFF. CDR3 DNA: TGTGCCAGTAGTATACCCGATAGGGGAACCGGGGAGCTGTTTTTT.

The chain employs TRBV10-3 and TRBJ1-3; TRBD1 matches at 7 bases. CDR1 and CDR2 (germline): ENHRY, SYGVKD. The CDR3 sequence is 14 residues long. V shed 11 bases, J shed 3 bases, and the junction held 10 bases outside the gene matches. The CDR3 DNA is TGTGCCTCAGGACAGGCGACCGGTGGAAACACCATATATTTT. The encoded protein is CASGQATGGNTIYF.

The chain combines TRBV20-1 with TRBJ2-3, with 8 bases identical to TRBD2. The junction had 9 bases not matched to a gene; V was cut back by 6 bases and J by 1 base. The CDR3 consists of 15 residues. CDR1 is DFQATT, CDR2 SNEGSKA, per germline (reference sequence). CDR3 DNA sequence: TGCAGTGCAACGGGGGGGCGGACTCGCACAGATACGCAGTATTTT. Translating it yields CSATGGRTRTDTQYF.

The V call is TRBV6-5, the J call TRBJ2-1; 9 nucleotides agree with TRBD2. V lost 1 base to trimming and J lost 6 bases; unmatched junction nucleotides: 4. The germline CDR1 and CDR2 sequences are MNHEY and SVGAGI. The CDR3 is 15 residues long. CDR3 protein: CASSYFSGSGNEQFF. The DNA of the CDR3 is TGTGCCAGCAGTTACTTTAGCGGGAGCGGCAATGAGCAGTTCTTC.